The clone carrying this TCR beta chain came up many times. The CDR3 regions of TCR beta were amplified from RNA transcripts. First-round RT-PCR with HTBI primers amplified the TCR CDR3 region. MiXCR was run by TCRdb on the multiplex PCR reads, yielding one entry per CDR3 protein. The data contain about 350,000 distinct CDR3 sequences, roughly 17% of them singletons. The entry originates in a study of T cells in Graves' hyperthyroidism and ophthalmopathy. The CDR3 covers 14 residues. V dropped 0 bases and J dropped 6 bases, with 11 bases sitting between them. CDR1 is SGHAT, CDR2 FQNNGV, per germline. This sequence joins TRBV11-2 and TRBJ1-1, with D unresolved. The sequence was obtained from a woman aged 30 to 39 with Graves' hyperthyroidism that later progressed to Graves' ophthalmopathy. Sequencing was carried out using blood. The CDR3 reads CASSLEIGGAEAFF. CDR3 nucleotide sequence: TGTGCCAGCAGCTTAGAAATCGGAGGAGCTGAAGCTTTCTTT.